This T cell receptor (beta chain) was identified in a study of CD8+CD57+ T cells in acquired aplastic anemia. Study-wide results and caveats: Some 31 sequences, all CD8+ CDR3, were shared between patients and controls. Levels of CD8+ Simpson's diversity were not significantly distinct in patients versus controls.

It was genomic DNA that served as the template for profiling TCR beta VDJ and CDR3. MiXCR was run by TCRdb on the reads, yielding one entry per CDR3 protein. The repertoire holds about half a million distinct CDR3 sequences, with around 30% as singletons. Points on this clonotype: Its antigen remains unknown.

CDR3 size: 13 residues. V shed 9 bases and J 2 bases; nucleotides not matched to a gene: 3. CDR1 KGHDR and CDR2 SFDVKD come from the germline V gene. All sequencing subjects had displayed CD8+CD57+ cell expansion on flow cytometry. By the time of blood sampling, patients had still received no therapy. The origin of this receptor is a human donor with aplastic anemia. Material: sorted CD4+, CD8+, or CD8+CD57+ T cells (not recorded which) from PBMCs. The chain combines TRBV24-1 with TRBJ2-5; 9 bases line up with TRBD2. As DNA, the CDR3 is TGTGCCACCGCGGCGGGGGGGCAAGAGACCCAGTACTTC. This encodes CATAAGGQETQYF.